These 10 T cell receptor beta chains originate from one sample sequenced in a study of CD8 T cells in ankylosing spondylitis. TCRdb passed the 5' RACE reads through MiXCR, listing each CDR3 protein once. Among 270,000 or so distinct CDR3 sequences listed, more than 15% were seen once. Material for sequencing was blood, either unsorted or a sorted T cell fraction (not recorded which). These receptors all stem from a male donor with ankylosing spondylitis or in good health (not recorded which).

J is TRBJ2-1 and V is TRBV28, with 9 bases that match TRBD2. V lost 6 bases to trimming and J lost 16 bases; unmatched junction nucleotides: 7. Germline CDR1 reads MDHEN; CDR2 reads SYDVKM. The CDR3 length is 11 residues. DNA of the CDR3: TGTGCCAGCAGCCTAGCGGGGAGTATTTTCTTC. Its protein product is CASSLAGSIFF.

The gene calls are TRBV7-6 and TRBJ2-7, with TRBD2 matching 9 bases. The CDR3 is 15 amino acids. Germline trimming cut 5 bases from V and 3 bases from J; bases unmatched to any gene: 8. Germline CDR1 and CDR2: SGHVS and FNYEAQ. In DNA, the CDR3 is TGTGCCAGCAGCCAAACTAGGACTAGCGTCTACGAGCAGTACTTC. Protein product: CASSQTRTSVYEQYF. Filled out from reference TRBV7-6 and TRBJ2-7, the complete variable domain reads GAGVSQSPRYKVTKRGQDVALRCDPISGHVSLYWYRQALGQGPEFLTYFNYEAQQDKSGLPNDRFSAERPEGSISTLTIQRTEQRDSAMYRCASSQTRTSVYEQYFGPGTRLTVT.

The chain links TRBV11-2 to TRBJ2-1; D may be TRBD2 (6 bases). V was shortened by 1 base and J by 0 bases, with 16 bases between the two germline ends. This CDR3 is 18 amino acids long. Looked up from germline, CDR1 is SGHAT and CDR2 is FQNNGV. This CDR3 is CASSLGLRGYGSYNEQFF. The DNA for the CDR3 is TGTGCCAGCAGCTTAGGCCTTCGGGGGTACGGCTCCTACAATGAGCAGTTCTTC.

This clonotype has just a few counts. V usage is TRBV6-2 or TRBV6-3 and J usage is TRBJ2-2; D is ambiguous. This CDR3 contains 13 residues. V lost 2 bases and J lost 3, with 4 bases in between. The germline gives CDR1 MNHEY, CDR2 SVGEGT. The CDR3 coding sequence is TGTGCCAGCAGTTACGGTTACACCGGGGAGCTGTTTTTT. It codes for CASSYGYTGELFF.

This clonotype was counted only a few times. The chain links TRBV6-1 to TRBJ2-4; the D is unclear. Per germline, CDR1 MNHNS and CDR2 SASEGT. Trimming pared 5 bases from V and 7 bases from J, leaving 9 bases between. CDR3 length: 12 residues. The CDR3 reads CASSLGLNIQYF. The CDR3, as DNA: TGTGCCAGCAGTTTGGGGTTGAACATTCAGTACTTC.

This rearrangement joins TRBV9 to TRBJ2-7, with TRBD2 identical over 13 bases. J lost 6 bases, V lost 4 bases, and 4 bases had no gene match. From germline, CDR1 is SGDLS and CDR2 YYNGEE. The CDR3 runs 14 residues. The CDR3 spells CASSPWTSGGEQYF. The CDR3 DNA reads TGTGCCAGCAGCCCGTGGACTAGCGGGGGCGAGCAGTACTTC.

This clonotype has only a few counts. The chain combines TRBV6-2 or TRBV6-3 with TRBJ2-7; D is uncertain. CDR1 is MNHEY, CDR2 SVGEGT, per germline. V was cut by 1 base and J by 2 bases, with 6 bases left in between. This CDR3 spans 13 amino acids. CDR3 protein: CASSYFQTYEQYF. The CDR3 DNA follows: TGTGCCAGCAGTTACTTTCAGACCTACGAGCAGTACTTC.

As to this clonotype: This may be a read error, as it is one base from a much larger clone. The chain uses TRBV6-5 and TRBJ2-1; the D gene is possibly TRBD2 (5 bases). V lost 2 bases and J lost 7, with 12 bases in between. CDR1 and CDR2 (germline): MNHEY, SVGAGI. This CDR3 comprises 14 residues. CDR3 amino acids: CASSYEASRNEQFF. The DNA of the CDR3 is TGTGCCAGCAGTTACGAGGCTAGCAGAAATGAGCAGTTCTTC.

This clonotype has just one count. The junction departs from germline at one end; a sequencing error may be responsible. This sequence joins TRBV6-1 and TRBJ2-7; 9 bases line up with TRBD1. The CDR3 loop spans 16 amino acids. In germline, CDR1 is MNHNS, CDR2 SASEGT. The CDR3 here is CASSKATQGAPYEQYF. The CDR3 region has the DNA TGTGCCAGCAGTAAAGCAACACAGGGGGCTCCCTACGAGCAGTACTTC.

This clonotype came up a few times. This chain connects TRBV5-1 to TRBJ1-1, with 8 bases lining up with TRBD1. Losses at the gene ends were 4 bases for V and 4 bases for J; bases not matched to a gene: 12. CDR3 size: 16 residues. Germline V CDR1 and CDR2: SGHRS, YFSETQ. The CDR3 here is CASSRTGRLEVTEAFF. The CDR3 bases are TGCGCCAGCAGCAGGACAGGGAGGTTGGAGGTCACTGAAGCTTTCTTT. The variable domain in full, with the rest retrieved from reference TRBV5-1 and TRBJ1-1, is KAGVTQTPRYLIKTRGQQVTLSCSPISGHRSVSWYQQTPGQGLQFLFEYFSETQRNKGNFPGRFSGRQFSNSRSEMNVSTLELGDSALYLCASSRTGRLEVTEAFFGQGTRLTVV.